A single sample is the source of the 4 T cell receptor beta chains below, sequenced in a study of T cells in Graves' hyperthyroidism and ophthalmopathy. Researchers took RNA transcripts and amplified the TCR beta CDR3 regions from them. Carried out on the TCR CDR3, a first-round RT-PCR used the HTBI primer set. TCRdb re-called the multiplex PCR reads with MiXCR, one entry per CDR3 protein. Of 350,000 or so distinct CDR3 sequences detected, about a sixth appear once; the ten largest clones hold roughly 35%. Sequencing was carried out using blood. These receptors came from a woman in her 30s with Graves' hyperthyroidism that later progressed to Graves' ophthalmopathy.

The genes are TRBV5-4 and TRBJ1-6; D gene uncertain. Trimming took off 4 bases at V and 4 bases at J, with 15 bases between the two ends. The CDR3 is 16 amino acids. The germline V gene has CDR1 SGHNT and CDR2 YYREEE (reference sequence). CDR3 coding DNA: TGTGCCAGCAGCGGCGGATCCGGGTTTTATAATTCACCCCTCCACTTT. Protein: CASSGGSGFYNSPLHF. The complete variable domain, with remaining parts taken from reference TRBV5-4 and TRBJ1-6, reads ETGVTQSPTHLIKTRGQQVTLRCSSQSGHNTVSWYQQALGQGPQFIFQYYREEENGRGNFPPRFSGLQFPNYSSELNVNALELDDSALYLCASSGGSGFYNSPLHFGNGTRLTVT.

A few counts support this clonotype. The rearrangement links TRBV29-1 to TRBJ2-5; no clear D gene. Trimming removed 7 bases at V and 5 bases at J, with 14 bases between. The CDR3 is 12 residues long. Germline V gene lookup returns CDR1 SQVTM and CDR2 ANQGSEA. The CDR3 protein is CSALGFGETQYF. The CDR3 DNA is TGCAGCGCGCTAGGGTTCGGTGAGACCCAGTACTTC.

This clonotype has a count of ten or more. The V gene is TRBV30, the J gene TRBJ2-1; a weak D match, TRBD2 (5 bases). Germline V gene lookup returns CDR1 GTSNPN and CDR2 SVGIG (reference sequence). Trimming removed 5 bases from V and 3 bases from J, with 11 bases in between. The CDR3 is 13 residues long. Here the CDR3 reads CAWGPGVYNEQFF. The CDR3, as DNA: TGTGCCTGGGGCCCCGGGGTCTACAATGAGCAGTTCTTC.

Points on this clonotype: A read error is possible here, since a much larger clone lies one base away. The V gene is TRBV6-1, the J gene TRBJ2-1; possibly TRBD2 for D (6 bases). The V end lost 6 bases, the J end lost 1 base, and 13 bases lay between the germline ends. Germline loops: CDR1 MNHNS, CDR2 SASEGT. There are 15 residues in the CDR3. CDR3 coding DNA: TGTGCCAGCAGACGGGAGATTAGTTCCTACAATGAGCAGTTCTTC. It is translated as CASRREISSYNEQFF.